This T cell receptor (beta chain) was obtained from a study of early stage breast cancer tumors. Across the study: Each sample averaged about 9.4-fold read coverage.

Libraries were prepared by immunoSEQ multiplex PCR; TCRdb keeps only in-frame clonotypes and omits some of them. This table holds over 25,000 clones, roughly 50% found once. As for this clone: Its antigen is unidentified.

The CDR3 sequence is 16 residues long. After removal of 0 bases from V and 5 bases from J, the junction contained 8 bases not matched to a gene. The germline gives CDR1 SGHVS, CDR2 FNYEAQ. Whole-study findings and limits: Blood repertoires resembled normal breast more than tumor. Tumors had approximately 2.5-fold higher T cell density than normal breast. Enriched TCRB sequences shared across patients were mostly commonly generated sequences.

The rearrangement uses TRBV7-6 and TRBJ2-7, with 9 bases matching TRBD1. The sequence was collected from a person aged 45 to 59 with breast cancer. Specimen: breast tumor tissue. The CDR3 bases are TGTGCCAGCAGCTTAGCCGCCGGGACAGGGAATCACGAGCAGTACTTC. Its translation: CASSLAAGTGNHEQYF.